This T cell receptor beta chain was captured by sequencing in a study of T-cell memory formation after mild COVID-19. The wider study: TCR clusters were mostly confined to one donor each.

Germline trimming cut 2 bases from V and 7 bases from J; bases unmatched to any gene: 4. Germline lookup yields CDR1 MNHNY and CDR2 SVGAGI (reference sequence). The length of the CDR3 is 13 residues. 5'RACE primed at constant segments yielded TCR alpha and TCR beta cDNA libraries bearing sample barcodes and UMIs. MiXCR, run by TCRdb on the 5' RACE reads, gives a single entry per CDR3 protein. Of some 490,000 distinct CDR3 sequences in the sample, 15% to 20% were seen once. This clonotype appeared a few times. This chain connects TRBV6-6 to TRBJ2-7, with TRBD2 identical over 8 bases. The sample was PBMCs or a T cell subset sorted from them (not recorded which). The receptor's source is an adult woman who had mild COVID-19 (a few samples of this study predate the infection). Cell type and time point are not known. CDR3 sequence reads: CASSYKREREQYF. The CDR3 DNA sequence: TGTGCCAGCAGTTACAAGCGGGAGAGGGAGCAGTACTTC.